A single sample gave rise to the 21 T cell receptor beta chains below, sequenced in a study of blood T cell repertoires in COVID-19. Using immunoSEQ multiplex PCR, the repertoire was profiled, and TCRdb retains in-frame clones only, with some absent. The table records roughly 260,000 clones, around 90% of them present only once. The sample comprised peripheral blood. These receptors were obtained from a woman between 45 and 65 years old who had recovered from COVID-19.

The rearrangement uses TRBV15 and TRBJ1-1, with 7 bases matching TRBD1. In germline, CDR1 is LNHNV, CDR2 YYDKDF (reference sequence). V dropped 5 bases and J dropped 0; count of bases not matched to a gene: 6. This CDR3 has 15 residues. The CDR3 region has the DNA TGTGCCACCAGCCCCCGACAGGGTCTGAACACTGAAGCTTTCTTT. Translation: CATSPRQGLNTEAFF.

The CDR3 here is CASSLDGYGGYTF. The CDR3 region has the DNA TGCGCCAGCAGCTTGGACGGGTACGGTGGCTACACCTTC. This chain connects TRBV5-1 to TRBJ1-2; unclear D gene. The CDR3 has 13 amino acids. The germline gives CDR1 SGHRS, CDR2 YFSETQ. With 0 bases removed from V and 7 bases from J, the gap between germline ends came to 10 bases.

This clone was picked up a small number of times. The rearrangement links TRBV18 to TRBJ1-1; D is perhaps TRBD1 (5 bases). Trimming removed 2 bases at V and 0 bases at J, with 16 bases between. CDR1 and CDR2 from the germline V gene are KGHSH and LQKENI. The CDR3 contains 17 residues. The CDR3 loop reads CASSPRGAGVMNTEAFF. The CDR3 DNA reads as TGTGCCAGCTCACCAAGAGGGGCGGGGGTAATGAACACTGAAGCTTTCTTT.

Written as DNA, the CDR3 is TGTGCTAGTGGTTTTGACAGATCCTACGAGCAGTACTTC. This codes for CASGFDRSYEQYF. V gene TRBV12-5 combines with J gene TRBJ2-7; possible D gene TRBD1, 5 bases. CDR3 length: 13 amino acids. The germline gives CDR1 LGHNT, CDR2 FRNRAP. The V end was cut by 3 bases, the J end by 1 base, with 7 bases between.

The chain's CDR3 is CAISPGQGSNQPQHF. The CDR3 DNA reads as TGTGCCATCAGTCCCGGACAGGGAAGCAATCAGCCCCAGCATTTT. The rearrangement uses TRBV10-3 and TRBJ1-5, with 8 bases aligning to TRBD1. The ends lost 5 bases at V and 1 base at J; junction bases unmatched: 4. This CDR3 spans 15 amino acids. From germline, CDR1 is ENHRY and CDR2 SYGVKD.

The V gene is TRBV6-6, the J gene TRBJ2-7, with a tentative D call TRBD1 (5 bases). CDR1 and CDR2 from the germline V gene are MNHNY and SVGAGI (reference sequence). This CDR3 is 15 amino acids long. V was trimmed by 8 bases and J by 3 bases, leaving 20 bases between them. This chain's CDR3 is CASGAPVGRYYEQYF. The CDR3 DNA is TGTGCCAGCGGGGCCCCCGTCGGTAGATACTACGAGCAGTACTTC.

The chain couples TRBV4-2 to TRBJ1-1; D not resolved. Germline CDR1 is LGHNA and CDR2 is YNFKEQ. This CDR3 has 14 amino acids. Trimming removed 0 bases from V and 5 bases from J, with 10 bases in between. CDR3 nucleotides: TGTGCCAGCAGCCAAGAGAGGGTACAGACTGAAGCTTTCTTT. Translating gives CASSQERVQTEAFF.

J is TRBJ2-5 and V is TRBV7-9; 7 bases agree with TRBD1. CDR3 size: 13 residues. CDR1 SEHNR and CDR2 FQNEAQ come from the germline V gene (reference sequence). V gave up 9 bases and J gave up 4 bases; unmatched junction bases: 8. Here the CDR3 reads CARGGADGETQYF. CDR3 DNA: TGTGCCAGAGGGGGCGCGGATGGAGAGACCCAGTACTTC.

The chain employs TRBV7-9 and TRBJ1-2; 9 nucleotides agree with TRBD1. The germline V gene encodes CDR1 SEHNR and CDR2 FQNEAQ (reference sequence). Germline trimming cut 1 base from V and 6 bases from J; bases unmatched to any gene: 3. This CDR3 region has 14 residues. Here the CDR3 DNA reads TGTGCCAGCAGCTTAGTAAGGACAGGGGATGGCTACACCTTC. Its protein is CASSLVRTGDGYTF. Full variable domain (missing parts from reference TRBV7-9 and TRBJ1-2): DTGVSQNPRHKITKRGQNVTFRCDPISEHNRLYWYRQTLGQGPEFLTYFQNEAQLEKSRLLSDRFSAERPKGSFSTLEIQRTEQGDSAMYLCASSLVRTGDGYTFGSGTRLTVV.

This chain connects TRBV6-5 to TRBJ2-7; D is perhaps TRBD1 (8 bases). V was shortened by 4 bases and J by 6 bases, with 19 bases between the two germline ends. The CDR3 extends over 15 amino acids. Per the germline V gene, CDR1 is MNHEY and CDR2 is SVGAGI. The CDR3 reads CASSFSGQGGGEQYF. The CDR3 DNA reads as TGTGCCAGCAGTTTTTCCGGACAGGGCGGGGGCGAGCAGTACTTC.

The V gene is TRBV28, the J gene TRBJ1-5; 7 nucleotides align to TRBD1. The V gene end was trimmed by 3 bases and the J gene end by 4 bases; junction bases not matched to a gene: 21. The CDR3 contains 20 residues. Germline V CDR1 and CDR2: MDHEN, SYDVKM. The CDR3 here is CASSFLHGQGDRRGNQPQHF. CDR3 DNA: TGTGCCAGCAGTTTTCTCCATGGGCAGGGGGATCGAAGAGGTAATCAGCCCCAGCATTTT.

The chain uses TRBV7-9 and TRBJ2-7, with D possibly TRBD1 on 6 matching bases. The V gene's germline CDR1 is SEHNR and CDR2 FQNEAQ (reference sequence). The V gene lost 0 bases and the J gene lost 12 bases, with 12 bases spanning the gap. The CDR3 length is 12 residues. The CDR3: CASSLAVGQRYF. Here the CDR3 DNA reads TGTGCCAGCAGCTTAGCGGTGGGACAAAGGTACTTC.

The CDR3 is CAWSVGSWINIQYF. The CDR3 DNA reads TGTGCCTGGAGTGTAGGGAGTTGGATTAACATTCAGTACTTC. This chain uses TRBV30 with TRBJ2-4; D perhaps matches TRBD2 (5 bases). V gave up 0 bases and J gave up 7 bases, with 13 bases separating them. Germline V CDR1 and CDR2: GTSNPN, SVGIG (reference sequence). This CDR3 spans 14 amino acids.

V gene TRBV11-3 combines with J gene TRBJ2-1, with D maybe TRBD2 (5 bases). V was pared by 1 base and J by 0 bases, with 7 bases between. The CDR3 runs to 15 residues. CDR1 SGHNT and CDR2 YENEEA come from the germline V gene. The CDR3 sequence: CASSLGAGSYNEQFF. The CDR3 bases are TGTGCCAGCAGCTTAGGTGCGGGCTCCTACAATGAGCAGTTCTTC.

The chain recombines TRBV6-5 with TRBJ2-7, with 8 nucleotides matching TRBD2. Germline CDR1 reads MNHEY; CDR2 reads SVGAGI. J gave up 7 bases and V 4 bases, and 9 bases lay outside the gene matches. The CDR3 runs 14 residues. CDR3 protein: CASSLGSGGSEQYF. CDR3 coding DNA: TGTGCCAGCAGTTTAGGGAGCGGGGGTTCAGAGCAGTACTTC.

This clone is a singleton in its sample. J is TRBJ2-3 and V is TRBV2; 14 nucleotides agree with TRBD2. Trimming took 6 bases from V and 7 from J; bases not matched to a gene: 6. CDR3 length: 15 amino acids. Looked up from germline, CDR1 is SNHLY and CDR2 is FYNNEI. This chain's CDR3 is CASRGLAGGVNTQYF. In DNA form, the CDR3 reads TGTGCCAGCAGAGGACTAGCGGGAGGTGTAAATACGCAGTATTTT. The full variable domain, completed using reference TRBV2 and TRBJ2-3, is EPEVTQTPSHQVTQMGQEVILRCVPISNHLYFYWYRQILGQKVEFLVSFYNNEISEKSEIFDDQFSVERPDGSNFTLKIRSTKLEDSAMYFCASRGLAGGVNTQYFGPGTRLTVL.

This clone is a singleton in its sample. V usage is TRBV7-2 and J usage is TRBJ2-7, with TRBD1 matching 7 bases. The J segment lost 7 bases and the V segment lost 3 bases, leaving 6 bases of the junction unmatched. Per germline, CDR1 SGHTA and CDR2 FQGNSA. The CDR3 consists of 13 residues. The CDR3 sequence is CASSFDRAREQYF. For the CDR3, the DNA is TGTGCCAGCAGCTTTGACAGGGCAAGAGAGCAGTACTTC.

This clone appeared once. This chain uses TRBV4-3 with TRBJ1-5; possible D gene TRBD1, 6 bases. The CDR3 is made up of 15 amino acids. Germline V gene sequence: CDR1 LGHNA, CDR2 YSLEER. The V end lost 4 bases, the J end lost 6 bases, and 16 bases lay between the germline ends. CDR3 nucleotides: TGCGCCAGCAGCCCGGACGCCCAGGGGTTTCAGCCCCAGCATTTT. As protein: CASSPDAQGFQPQHF.

The chain employs TRBV27 and TRBJ1-1, with 7 bases identical to TRBD1. Trimming removed 6 bases from V and 7 bases from J; junction bases left unmatched: 2. CDR1 is MNHEY, CDR2 SMNVEV, per germline (reference sequence). The CDR3 contains 11 residues. CDR3 nucleotide sequence: TGTGCCAGCAGCCGACAGGGTGAAGCTTTCTTT. It is translated as CASSRQGEAFF.

The sample holds one count of this clone. The chain links TRBV25-1 to TRBJ1-1; D remains ambiguous. The CDR3 runs 13 residues. V lost 3 bases and J lost 10, with 15 bases in between. The germline CDR1 and CDR2 sequences are MGHDK and SYGVNS. Written as DNA, the CDR3 is TGTGCCAGCAGTGACGGAGGTCGGGAGACAGCTTTCTTT. Its translation is CASSDGGRETAFF.

The chain joins TRBV4-2 to TRBJ1-3, with a possible D match to TRBD1 (6 bases). Germline loops: CDR1 LGHNA, CDR2 YNFKEQ. Trimming pared 0 bases from V and 0 bases from J, leaving 15 bases between. The CDR3 is made up of 18 amino acids. The CDR3 nucleotides read TGTGCCAGCAGCCAAGATTTGGCGGGGGGCGGCTCTGGAAACACCATATATTTT. It translates to CASSQDLAGGGSGNTIYF.